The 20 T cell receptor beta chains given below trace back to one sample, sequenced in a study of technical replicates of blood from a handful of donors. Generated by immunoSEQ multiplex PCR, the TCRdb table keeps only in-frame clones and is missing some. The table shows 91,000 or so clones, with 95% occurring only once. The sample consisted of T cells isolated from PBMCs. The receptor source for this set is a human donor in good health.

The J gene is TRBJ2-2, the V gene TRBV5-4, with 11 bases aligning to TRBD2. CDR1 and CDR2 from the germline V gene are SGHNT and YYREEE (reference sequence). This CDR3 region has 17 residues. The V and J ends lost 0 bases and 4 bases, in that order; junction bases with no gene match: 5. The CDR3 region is CASSLGLAGGLTGELFF. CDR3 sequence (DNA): TGTGCCAGCAGCTTGGGGCTAGCGGGAGGACTCACCGGGGAGCTGTTTTTT.

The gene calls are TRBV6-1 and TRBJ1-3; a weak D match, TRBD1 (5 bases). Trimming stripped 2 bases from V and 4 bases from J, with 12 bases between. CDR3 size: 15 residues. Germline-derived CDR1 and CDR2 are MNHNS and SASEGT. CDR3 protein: CASSEWKGSGNTIYF. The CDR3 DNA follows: TGTGCCAGCAGTGAATGGAAGGGGTCGGGAAACACCATATATTTT.

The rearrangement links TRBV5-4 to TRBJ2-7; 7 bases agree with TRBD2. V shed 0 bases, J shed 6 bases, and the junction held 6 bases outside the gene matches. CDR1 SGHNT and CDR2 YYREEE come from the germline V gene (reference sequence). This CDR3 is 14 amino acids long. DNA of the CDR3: TGTGCCAGCAGCTTGGAAGCGGGACCCCTCGAGCAGTACTTC. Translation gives CASSLEAGPLEQYF.

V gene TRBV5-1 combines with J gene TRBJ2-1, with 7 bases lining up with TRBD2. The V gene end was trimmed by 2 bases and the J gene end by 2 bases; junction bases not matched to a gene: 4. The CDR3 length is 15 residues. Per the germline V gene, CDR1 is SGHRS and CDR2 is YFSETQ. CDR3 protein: CASSFGDYPYNEQFF. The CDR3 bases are TGCGCCAGCAGCTTCGGGGACTATCCCTACAATGAGCAGTTCTTC.

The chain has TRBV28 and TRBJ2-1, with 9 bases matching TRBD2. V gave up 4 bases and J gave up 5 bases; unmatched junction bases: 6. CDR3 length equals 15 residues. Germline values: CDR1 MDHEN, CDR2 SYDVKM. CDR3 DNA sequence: TGTGCCAGCAGTTCGCCAGCGGGAGGACACAATGAGCAGTTCTTC. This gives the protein CASSSPAGGHNEQFF.

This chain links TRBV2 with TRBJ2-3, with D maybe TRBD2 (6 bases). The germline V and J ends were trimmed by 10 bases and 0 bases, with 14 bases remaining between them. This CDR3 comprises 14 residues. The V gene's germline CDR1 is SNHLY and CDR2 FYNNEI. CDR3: CATTGVLSTDTQYF. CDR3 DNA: TGTGCCACCACGGGAGTACTTAGCACAGATACGCAGTATTTT.

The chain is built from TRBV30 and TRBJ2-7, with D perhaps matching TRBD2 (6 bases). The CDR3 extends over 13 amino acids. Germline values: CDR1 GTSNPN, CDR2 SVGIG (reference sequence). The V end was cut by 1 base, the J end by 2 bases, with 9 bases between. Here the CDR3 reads CAWSGGGTYEQYF. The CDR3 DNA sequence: TGTGCCTGGAGTGGTGGAGGGACCTACGAGCAGTACTTC.

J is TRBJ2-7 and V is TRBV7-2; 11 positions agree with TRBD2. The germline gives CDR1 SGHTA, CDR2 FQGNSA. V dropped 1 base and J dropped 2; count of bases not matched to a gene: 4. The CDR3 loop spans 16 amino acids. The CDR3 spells CASSLGGLAATYEQYF. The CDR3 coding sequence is TGTGCCAGCAGCTTAGGGGGACTAGCGGCAACCTACGAGCAGTACTTC. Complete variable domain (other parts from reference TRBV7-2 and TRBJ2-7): GAGVSQSPSNKVTEKGKDVELRCDPISGHTALYWYRQSLGQGLEFLIYFQGNSAPDKSGLPSDRFSAERTGGSVSTLTIQRTQQEDSAVYLCASSLGGLAATYEQYFGPGTRLTVT.

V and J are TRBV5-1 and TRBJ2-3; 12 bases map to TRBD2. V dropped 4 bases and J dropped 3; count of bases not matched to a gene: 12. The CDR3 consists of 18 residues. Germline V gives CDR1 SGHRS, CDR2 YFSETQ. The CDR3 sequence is CASSPGGLAGGLTDTQYF. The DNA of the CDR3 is TGCGCCAGCAGCCCTGGCGGGCTAGCGGGGGGGCTGACAGATACGCAGTATTTT.

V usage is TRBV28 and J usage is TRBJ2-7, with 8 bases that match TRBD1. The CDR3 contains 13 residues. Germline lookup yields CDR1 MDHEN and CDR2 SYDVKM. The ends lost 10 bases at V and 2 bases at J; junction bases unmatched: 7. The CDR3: CATSGTGTYEQYF. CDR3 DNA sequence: TGTGCCACATCGGGGACAGGCACCTACGAGCAGTACTTC.

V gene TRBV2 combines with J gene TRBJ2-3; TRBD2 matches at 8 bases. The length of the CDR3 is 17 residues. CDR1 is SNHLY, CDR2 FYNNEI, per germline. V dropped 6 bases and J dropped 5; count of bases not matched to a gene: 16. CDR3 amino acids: CASRDLAGSTTGDTQYF. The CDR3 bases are TGTGCCAGCAGAGACTTAGCGGGGAGTACGACTGGAGATACGCAGTATTTT.

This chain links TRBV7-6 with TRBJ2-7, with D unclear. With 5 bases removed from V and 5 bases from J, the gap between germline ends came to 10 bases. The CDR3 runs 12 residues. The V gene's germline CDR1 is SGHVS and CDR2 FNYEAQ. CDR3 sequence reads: CASSRRGDEQYF. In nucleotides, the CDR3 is TGTGCCAGCAGCCGACGTGGAGACGAGCAGTACTTC.

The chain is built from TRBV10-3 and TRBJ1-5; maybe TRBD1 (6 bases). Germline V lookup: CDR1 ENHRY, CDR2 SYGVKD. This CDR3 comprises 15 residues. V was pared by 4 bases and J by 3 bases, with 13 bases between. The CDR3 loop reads CAISVSGEINQPQHF. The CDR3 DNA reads TGTGCCATCAGTGTATCAGGGGAAATCAATCAGCCCCAGCATTTT.

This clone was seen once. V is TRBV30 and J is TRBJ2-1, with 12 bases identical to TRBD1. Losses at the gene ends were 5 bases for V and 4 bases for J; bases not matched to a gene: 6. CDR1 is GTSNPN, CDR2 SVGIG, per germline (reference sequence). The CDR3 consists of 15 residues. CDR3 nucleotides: TGTGCCTGGGAACCGGGACAGGGGGCTTACAATGAGCAGTTCTTC. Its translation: CAWEPGQGAYNEQFF.

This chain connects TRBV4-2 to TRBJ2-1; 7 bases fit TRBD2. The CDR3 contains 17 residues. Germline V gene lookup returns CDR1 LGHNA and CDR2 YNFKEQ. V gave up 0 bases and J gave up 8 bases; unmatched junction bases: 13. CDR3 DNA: TGTGCCAGCAGCCAAGAAGGGAGGTGGGAGGGCGGGGATGAGCAGTTCTTC. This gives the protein CASSQEGRWEGGDEQFF.

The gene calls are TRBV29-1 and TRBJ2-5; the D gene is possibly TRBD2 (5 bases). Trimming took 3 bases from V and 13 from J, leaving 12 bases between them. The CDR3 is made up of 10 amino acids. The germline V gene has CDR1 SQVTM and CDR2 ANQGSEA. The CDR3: CSVEVDSWYF. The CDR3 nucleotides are TGCAGCGTTGAGGTGGACTCCTGGTACTTC.

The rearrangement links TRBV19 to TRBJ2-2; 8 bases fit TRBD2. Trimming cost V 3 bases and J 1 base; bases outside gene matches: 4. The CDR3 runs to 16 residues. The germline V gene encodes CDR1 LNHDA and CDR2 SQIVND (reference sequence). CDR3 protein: CASSIQRGLNTGELFF. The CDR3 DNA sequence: TGTGCCAGTAGTATTCAGCGGGGGTTGAACACCGGGGAGCTGTTTTTT.

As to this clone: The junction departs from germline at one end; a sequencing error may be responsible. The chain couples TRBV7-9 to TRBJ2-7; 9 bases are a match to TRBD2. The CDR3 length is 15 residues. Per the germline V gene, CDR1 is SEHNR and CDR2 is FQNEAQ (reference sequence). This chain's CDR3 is CASSLAGTSSHEQYF. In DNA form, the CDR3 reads TGTGCCAGCAGCTTAGCGGGGACTAGCTCCCACGAGCAGTACTTC.

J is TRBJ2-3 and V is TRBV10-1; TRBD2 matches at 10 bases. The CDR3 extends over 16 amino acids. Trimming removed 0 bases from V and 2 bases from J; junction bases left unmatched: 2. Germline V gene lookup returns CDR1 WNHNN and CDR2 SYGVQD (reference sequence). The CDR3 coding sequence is TGCGCCAGCAGTGAGTCTAGCGGGGGGTACACAGATACGCAGTATTTT. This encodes CASSESSGGYTDTQYF.

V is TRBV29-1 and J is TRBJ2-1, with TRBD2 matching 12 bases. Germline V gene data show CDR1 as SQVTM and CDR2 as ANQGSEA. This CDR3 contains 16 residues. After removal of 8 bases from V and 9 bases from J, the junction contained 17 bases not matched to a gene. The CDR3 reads CSCKTSTSGSGGEQFF. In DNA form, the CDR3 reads TGCAGCTGCAAAACTTCGACTAGCGGGAGCGGTGGTGAGCAGTTCTTC.